This T cell receptor beta chain is from a study of cytomegalovirus exposure and HLA in healthy donors. Study-wide points: TRBV6-2, TRBV6-3 and some other V segments were unresolvable in 87-base-pair reads. A missense variant in DCLRE1C was later tied to TCR beta V- and J-gene trimming.

Turning to this clone: Antigen unknown.

The PCR had 60 Vbeta and 13 Jbeta primers. In the authors' workflow: Roughly 76 million unique TCR beta chains, around 10 million of them shared, were counted by a later analysis. Clones were read by immunoSEQ multiplex PCR, and TCRdb kept only the in-frame ones, dropping some. The V and J calls and clone size come from that table; D and trimming were worked out from the DNA. Of 180,000 or so clones listed, 60% to 80% are singletons. Per germline, CDR1 MNHNS and CDR2 SASEGT. Trimming stripped 4 bases from V and 5 bases from J, with 11 bases between. CDR3 length: 14 residues. This TCR was recovered from a woman aged 35 to 49 in good health and CMV-seropositive. This chain joins TRBV6-1 and TRBJ1-4; maybe TRBD1 (5 bases). Sequenced sample: PBMCs. CDR3 protein: CASSVGGENEKLFF. CDR3 coding DNA: TGTGCCAGCAGTGTTGGGGGGGAAAATGAAAAACTGTTTTTT.